This TCR beta chain stems from a study of shared T cell receptors in the human thymus. The table came from immunoSEQ multiplex PCR; TCRdb's copy has only in-frame clones and leaves some out. The sample consists of hundreds of thousands of clones, around 87% of them appearing once. The germline V gene encodes CDR1 MNHEY and CDR2 SMNVEV (reference sequence). This CDR3 has 14 amino acids. J was trimmed by 4 bases and V by 4 bases; bases with no gene match: 6. These data also formed part of another study, on human thymus T cells.

Sequences were obtained from thymocytes. V is TRBV27 and J is TRBJ2-5, with 7 positions matching TRBD1. The receptor was derived from a boy under three years old with a congenital heart defect. CDR3 region: CASSSRQGPETQYF. The DNA for the CDR3 is TGTGCCAGCAGTTCCAGACAGGGTCCAGAGACCCAGTACTTC.